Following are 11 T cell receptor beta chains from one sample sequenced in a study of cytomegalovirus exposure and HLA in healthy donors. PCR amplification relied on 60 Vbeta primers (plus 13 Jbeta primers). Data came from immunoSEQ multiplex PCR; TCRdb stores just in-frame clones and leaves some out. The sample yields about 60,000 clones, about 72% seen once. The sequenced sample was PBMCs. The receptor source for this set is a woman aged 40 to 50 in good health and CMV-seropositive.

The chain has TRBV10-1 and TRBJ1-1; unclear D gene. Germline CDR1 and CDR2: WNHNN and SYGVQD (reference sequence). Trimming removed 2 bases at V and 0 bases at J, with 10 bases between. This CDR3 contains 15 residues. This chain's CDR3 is CASSEASILNTEAFF. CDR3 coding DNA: TGCGCCAGCAGTGAGGCCAGTATTCTGAACACTGAAGCTTTCTTT.

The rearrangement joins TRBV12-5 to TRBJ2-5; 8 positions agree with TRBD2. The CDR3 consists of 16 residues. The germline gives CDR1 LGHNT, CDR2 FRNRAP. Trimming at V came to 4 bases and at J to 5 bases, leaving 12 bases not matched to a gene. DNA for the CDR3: TGTGCTAGTGGTTCCCCGGGACTAGTCTTCGTGGAGACCCAGTACTTC. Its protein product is CASGSPGLVFVETQYF.

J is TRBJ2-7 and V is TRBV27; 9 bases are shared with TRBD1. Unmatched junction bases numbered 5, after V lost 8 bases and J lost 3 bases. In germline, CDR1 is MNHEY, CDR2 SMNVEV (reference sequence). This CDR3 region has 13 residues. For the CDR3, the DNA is TGTGCCAGCCTTAAGACAGGGGGCTACGAGCAGTACTTC. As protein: CASLKTGGYEQYF.

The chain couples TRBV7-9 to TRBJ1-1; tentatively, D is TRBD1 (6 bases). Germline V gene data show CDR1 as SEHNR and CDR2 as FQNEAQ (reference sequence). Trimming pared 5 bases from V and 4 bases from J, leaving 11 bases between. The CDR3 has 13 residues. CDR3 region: CASSRQGFTEAFF. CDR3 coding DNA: TGTGCCAGCAGCCGCCAGGGGTTCACTGAAGCTTTCTTT.

The CDR3 coding sequence is TGTGCCAGCAGCTCTCGTCCGGGACAGGGTTTATACGAGCAGTACTTC. Translation gives CASSSRPGQGLYEQYF. V usage is TRBV11-2 and J usage is TRBJ2-7; 9 nucleotides agree with TRBD1. CDR3 length: 16 amino acids. J lost 4 bases, V lost 4 bases, and 11 bases had no gene match. The germline V gene encodes CDR1 SGHAT and CDR2 FQNNGV.

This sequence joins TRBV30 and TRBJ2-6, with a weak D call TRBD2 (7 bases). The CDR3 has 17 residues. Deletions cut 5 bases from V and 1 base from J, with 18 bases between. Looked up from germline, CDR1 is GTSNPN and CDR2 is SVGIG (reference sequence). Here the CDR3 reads CAWFRGRVVSGANVLTF. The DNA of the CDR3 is TGTGCCTGGTTTAGGGGGAGGGTCGTGTCTGGGGCCAACGTCCTGACTTTC.

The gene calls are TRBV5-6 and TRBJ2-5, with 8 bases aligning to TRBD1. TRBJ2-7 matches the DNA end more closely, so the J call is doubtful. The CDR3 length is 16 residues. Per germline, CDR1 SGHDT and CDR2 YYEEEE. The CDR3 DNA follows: TGTGCCAGCAACCCTCGGACAGGGCCCAGCTCCTACGAGCAGTACTTC. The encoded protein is CASNPRTGPSSYEQYF.

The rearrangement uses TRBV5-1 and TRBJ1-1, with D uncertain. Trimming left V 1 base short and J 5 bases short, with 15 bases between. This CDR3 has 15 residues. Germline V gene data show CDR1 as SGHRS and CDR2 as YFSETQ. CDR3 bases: TGCGCCAGCAGCTTGCAGGACTCCGCCTGGACTGAAGCTTTCTTT. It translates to CASSLQDSAWTEAFF.

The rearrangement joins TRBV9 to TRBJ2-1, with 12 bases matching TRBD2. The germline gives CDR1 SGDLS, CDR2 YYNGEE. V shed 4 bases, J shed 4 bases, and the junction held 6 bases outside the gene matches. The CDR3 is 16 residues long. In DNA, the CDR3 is TGTGCCAGCAGCACCCTAGCGGGGGGGCCTTACAATGAGCAGTTCTTC. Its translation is CASSTLAGGPYNEQFF.

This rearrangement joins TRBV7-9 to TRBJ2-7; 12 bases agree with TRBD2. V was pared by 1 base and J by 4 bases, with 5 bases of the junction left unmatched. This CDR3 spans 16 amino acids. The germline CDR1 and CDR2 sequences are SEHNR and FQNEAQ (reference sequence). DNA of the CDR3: TGTGCCAGCAGCTTAGGTGCTAGCGGGGGGGATTACGAGCAGTACTTC. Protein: CASSLGASGGDYEQYF.

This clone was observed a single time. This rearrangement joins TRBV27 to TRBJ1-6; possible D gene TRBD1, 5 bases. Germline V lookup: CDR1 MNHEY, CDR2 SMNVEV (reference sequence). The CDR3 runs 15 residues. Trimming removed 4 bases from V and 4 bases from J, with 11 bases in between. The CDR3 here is CASSSLEGYNSPLHF. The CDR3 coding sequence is TGTGCCAGCAGTTCCTTGGAGGGGTATAATTCACCCCTCCACTTT.